Below are 13 T cell receptor beta chains sequenced from a single sample in a study of blood T cell repertoires in COVID-19. Assay used: immunoSEQ multiplex PCR; TCRdb lists only in-frame clones, some missing. Of fewer than 200,000 clones in the sample, roughly 84% were seen once. Sequenced: PBMCs or T cells enriched from blood (not recorded which). These receptors came from a woman aged 25 to 39 who had been exposed to COVID-19.

The chain links TRBV5-6 to TRBJ1-2; D gene uncertain. The CDR3 runs to 14 residues. Germline CDR1 reads SGHDT; CDR2 reads YYEEEE. V lost 3 bases and J lost 1, with 10 bases in between. The CDR3 DNA is TGTGCCAGCAGCTCCCCCAGGTTTAACTATGGCTACACCTTC. This encodes CASSSPRFNYGYTF.

This rearrangement joins TRBV19 to TRBJ1-5, with TRBD1 matching 8 bases. The V gene end was trimmed by 5 bases and the J gene end by 2 bases; junction bases not matched to a gene: 8. The CDR3 covers 16 residues. Germline V gene data show CDR1 as LNHDA and CDR2 as SQIVND (reference sequence). The CDR3 bases are TGTGCCAGTAGTGTCACCGGGACAGGAGGCAATCAGCCCCAGCATTTT. Amino acid sequence: CASSVTGTGGNQPQHF.

The genes are TRBV29-1 and TRBJ1-1; TRBD1 aligns across 9 bases. CDR1 is SQVTM and CDR2 is ANQGSEA in the germline V gene. This CDR3 is built from 12 residues. J was trimmed by 5 bases and V by 7 bases; bases with no gene match: 5. The CDR3 here is CSADRGETEAFF. In DNA, the CDR3 is TGCAGCGCCGACAGGGGGGAGACTGAAGCTTTCTTT. The variable domain in full, with the rest retrieved from reference TRBV29-1 and TRBJ1-1, is SAVISQKPSRDICQRGTSLTIQCQVDSQVTMMFWYRQQPGQSLTLIATANQGSEATYESGFVIDKFPISRPNLTFSTLTVSNMSPEDSSIYLCSADRGETEAFFGQGTRLTVV.

The rearrangement links TRBV12-5 to TRBJ1-5; the D is unclear. The CDR3 has 13 amino acids. Looked up from germline, CDR1 is LGHNT and CDR2 is FRNRAP. The V end lost 4 bases, the J end lost 4 bases, and 8 bases lay between the germline ends. CDR3 coding DNA: TGTGCTAGTGGTTCGGAGACTAATCAGCCCCAGCATTTT. It specifies CASGSETNQPQHF.

The rearrangement links TRBV28 to TRBJ1-2; 7 positions agree with TRBD1. Trimming took 7 bases from V and 8 from J; bases not matched to a gene: 13. The length of the CDR3 is 14 residues. Germline V gene lookup returns CDR1 MDHEN and CDR2 SYDVKM. CDR3 in DNA: TGTGCCAGCATCCTGACAGGGATGGCTGAGGGCTACACCTTC. This encodes CASILTGMAEGYTF.

The chain recombines TRBV5-8 with TRBJ1-1; 7 bases match TRBD1. Germline CDR1 reads SGHTS; CDR2 reads YDEGEE. This CDR3 region has 15 residues. Germline trimming cut 0 bases from V and 2 bases from J; bases unmatched to any gene: 4. The CDR3 nucleotides are TGTGCCAGCAGCTTGGGACAGGGAAAAAACACTGAAGCTTTCTTT. Its protein product is CASSLGQGKNTEAFF.

The rearrangement joins TRBV6-5 to TRBJ1-2, with 8 bases matching TRBD1. CDR1 is MNHEY and CDR2 is SVGAGI in the germline V gene. V lost 2 bases, J lost 2 bases, and 7 bases stayed unmatched. This CDR3 spans 16 amino acids. DNA of the CDR3: TGTGCCAGCAGTTACGTGACAGGGGCGACAAACTATGGCTACACCTTC. Its protein is CASSYVTGATNYGYTF.

The chain joins TRBV6-6 to TRBJ1-4; D remains ambiguous. The CDR3 has 14 amino acids. With 8 bases removed from V and 6 bases from J, the gap between germline ends came to 16 bases. Germline V gives CDR1 MNHNY, CDR2 SVGAGI (reference sequence). CDR3 sequence reads: CASASGRLDEKLFF. CDR3 nucleotide sequence: TGTGCCAGCGCATCGGGGAGGCTGGATGAAAAACTGTTTTTT.

Only a few counts were recorded for this clone. The J gene is TRBJ1-5, the V gene TRBV30, with D hard to call. Germline-derived CDR1 and CDR2 are GTSNPN and SVGIG (reference sequence). The CDR3 consists of 13 residues. Deletions cut 4 bases from V and 2 bases from J, with 9 bases between. The CDR3 is CAWTAAGNQPQHF. The CDR3 DNA follows: TGTGCCTGGACGGCCGCGGGCAATCAGCCCCAGCATTTT. Using reference TRBV30 and TRBJ1-5 for the parts outside the CDR3, the full variable domain is SQTIHQWPATLVQPVGSPLSLECTVEGTSNPNLYWYRQAAGRGLQLLFYSVGIGQISSEVPQNLSASRPQDRQFILSSKKLLLSDSGFYLCAWTAAGNQPQHFGDGTRLSIL.

This chain links TRBV10-3 with TRBJ2-6; TRBD1 agrees at 9 bases. The CDR3 is made up of 18 amino acids. From germline, CDR1 is ENHRY and CDR2 SYGVKD. The ends lost 5 bases at V and 0 bases at J; junction bases unmatched: 8. CDR3 coding DNA: TGTGCCATCAGTCTTAAGGGACAGGGAAACTCTGGGGCCAACGTCCTGACTTTC. Translating it yields CAISLKGQGNSGANVLTF.

In its sample, this clone was seen a few times. The CDR3 bases are TGTGCCACCAGGAAGATTCGGGGGACAGGCCCCAAAGAGGGCAATCAGCCCCAGCATTTT. This codes for CATRKIRGTGPKEGNQPQHF. The chain combines TRBV15 with TRBJ1-5, with 8 bases identical to TRBD1. The CDR3 consists of 20 residues. Germline V lookup: CDR1 LNHNV, CDR2 YYDKDF (reference sequence). The trim removed 6 bases at V and 2 bases at J, leaving 21 bases unmatched.

The chain carries TRBV7-3 and TRBJ2-5; TRBD1 agrees at 7 bases. The CDR3 runs 14 residues. CDR1 and CDR2 (germline): SGHTA, FQGTGA. Trimming removed 3 bases from V and 2 bases from J; junction bases left unmatched: 3. The DNA for the CDR3 is TGTGCCAGCAGCTTGACAGGGTCGCAAGAGACCCAGTACTTC. It is translated as CASSLTGSQETQYF.

The chain uses TRBV30 and TRBJ1-6; tentatively, D is TRBD1 (5 bases). The germline V gene encodes CDR1 GTSNPN and CDR2 SVGIG (reference sequence). Between the trimmed V and J ends, which lost 7 bases and 8 bases, there was a span of 12 bases. The CDR3 consists of 12 residues. The chain's CDR3 is CASGDLDSPLHF. CDR3 DNA: TGTGCCTCGGGGGACTTGGATTCACCCCTCCACTTT.